This T cell receptor beta chain was identified in a study of vaccination and CD4 T cells after COVID-19 (dated by TCRdb to 2022 to 2024). Describing the broader study: The convalescent cohort included six males and four females, with two Hispanic individuals, seven Caucasians, two Asians and one multiracial person. Each participant got two doses of either the Pfizer-BioNTech BNT162b2 vaccine (n=8) or the Moderna mRNA-1273 vaccine (n=2). Post-COVID blood samples from convalescent patients were collected a median of around 100 days after diagnosis, with a range of 35 to 161 days. Post-vaccine blood samples were obtained a median of about 70 days after the second vaccine dose, with a range of roughly 13 to 250 days. The cultures were stimulated with overlapping spike peptide pools from SARS-CoV-2 and from the common cold coronaviruses HCoV-NL63, HCoV-OC43 and HCoV-229E. As controls, cultures received a CEFX viral epitope pool (the positive control), an HIV-1 Nef peptide pool (the negative control), or no peptide at all. In 10 COVID-19 convalescent patients and a few infection-naive healthy vaccine recipients, the spike-specific CD4+ TCR repertoire before mRNA vaccination was compared with the repertoire after mRNA vaccination. At the TCR clonotype level, an earlier paper using these donors assessed memory CD4+ T cell crossreactivity between SARS-CoV-2 and common cold coronavirus spike proteins. Paper-wide results and their limitations: Among convalescent patients, a median roughly 90% of the SARS-CoV-2-reactive clones seen after vaccination appeared only after vaccination, which suggests priming specific to the vaccine. The median count of SARS-CoV-2-reactive clonotypes went up from approximately 22 after infection to about 40 after vaccination, although the change was not significant. Nearly all vaccine-specific clones in convalescent patients (304 of 307) were mono-reactive for SARS-CoV-2 spike rather than cross-reactive with common cold coronaviruses. The number of convalescent patients in the study was relatively small, and the study did not examine early timepoints following natural infection.

The treatment or condition label for this specimen denotes: approximately 9-day PBMC culture with coronavirus spike peptide pools or control peptides (ViraFEST assay). CD4+ T cells from unexposed donors were collected before the COVID-19 pandemic (2011-2018). The ViraFEST assay, used in the study, expanded antigen-specific T cells with peptide pools and then identified the expanded clonotypes through TCR sequencing. PBMCs were cultured at around 2.2 million per well in IMDM supplemented with approximately 5% human AB serum and 8.5 to 10 IU/ml IL-2, with about 10 ug/ml peptide pools added. On days 3 and 7, half of the culture medium was replaced with fresh IL-2-containing medium. Once the cells had been in culture for around ten days, the EasySep CD4+ T cell isolation kit was used to isolate CD4+ T cells by negative selection. As cell numbers permitted, CD4+ T cells from unexposed donors were tested for reactivity to SARS-CoV-2 S and N and to four common cold coronavirus spike pools. Ficoll-Paque Plus gradient centrifugation was used to isolate PBMCs from whole blood, and the isolated PBMCs were then either used fresh or cryopreserved at -140C. Each culture condition was generally run in triplicate wells. Leukapheresis product for the unexposed donors was bought commercially.

The CDR3 sequence holds 11 residues, the cysteine and phenylalanine included. Only the CDR3 portion is preserved as DNA: 33 bases, with reading frame beginning at the first base. The germline V gene (reference sequence) yields SEHNR for CDR1 and FQNEAQ for CDR2. V lost 6 bases and J lost 7 bases; the stretch between them is 9 bases long. Libraries were constructed by PCR. TCR sequencing of DNA from cultured CD4+ T cells used the Oncomine TCR Beta short-read assay at the Johns Hopkins FTIC core. The QIAamp micro DNA kit was used to extract genomic DNA from the cultured CD4+ T cells. Oncomine TCR Beta libraries from cultured CD4+ T cells were pooled using unique dual indexes and sequenced on an Illumina iSeq 100. For the original study's pipeline: Non-productive sequences were filtered out, and CDR3s that did not start with C, did not end with F or W, or were shorter than 7 amino acids were discarded. Antigen-specific clonotypes were identified with the MANAFEST web application by comparing peptide-stimulated wells with reference and other culture wells. An FDR below 0.05, an odds ratio above 5, and a productive frequency above 0.1% in at least two of three replicate wells were required for clones to be considered positive. A clonotype counted as cross-reactive if it showed significant expansion both in the SARS-CoV-2 spike wells and in at least one common cold coronavirus spike condition. CDR3 homology was assessed with Levenshtein distances (stringdist) and unrooted phylogenetic trees (ape) in R version 3.6.1. The raw public data were reprocessed by TCRdb itself: fastp quality trimming at Q25, MiXCR clonotype calling, in-frame beta chains only. Here each entry gathers all rows of one CDR3 protein and keeps the most common genes and DNA. TCRdb's processing, not the study's, gives the V and J calls here. Counted in this sample were around 9,500 distinct CDR3 sequences; more than 30% of them appeared once. The ten top clones hold 32% of the sample.

As to this clonotype: The clone's antigen remains unknown. No base quality values were provided; no much bigger clone lies one nucleotide off.

The rearranged chain carries TRBV7-9 and TRBJ1-1; the D gene is perhaps TRBD1, on 5 matching bases. The sequence was collected from a human donor in good health. Sequenced material: CD4+ T cells from blood, cultured in vitro. The sequenced DNA is TGTGCCAGCAGTGGGGACTATGAAGCTTTCTTT. This sequence encodes CASSGDYEAFF.